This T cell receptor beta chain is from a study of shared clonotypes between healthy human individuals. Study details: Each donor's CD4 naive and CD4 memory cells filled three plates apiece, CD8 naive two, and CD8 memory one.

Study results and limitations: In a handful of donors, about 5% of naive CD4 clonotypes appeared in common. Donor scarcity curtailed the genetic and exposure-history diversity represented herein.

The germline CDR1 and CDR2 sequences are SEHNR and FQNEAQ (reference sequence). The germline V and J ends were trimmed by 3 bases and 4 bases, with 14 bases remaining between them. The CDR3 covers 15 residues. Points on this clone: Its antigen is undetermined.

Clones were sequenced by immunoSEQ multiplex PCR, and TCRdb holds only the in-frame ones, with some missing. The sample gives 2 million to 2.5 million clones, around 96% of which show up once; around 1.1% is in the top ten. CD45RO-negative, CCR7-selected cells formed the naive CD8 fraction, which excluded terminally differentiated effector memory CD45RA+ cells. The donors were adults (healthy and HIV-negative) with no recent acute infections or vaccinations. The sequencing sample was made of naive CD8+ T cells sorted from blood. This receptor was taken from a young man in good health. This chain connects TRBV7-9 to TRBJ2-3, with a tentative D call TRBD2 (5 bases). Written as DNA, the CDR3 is TGTGCCAGCAGCTTCTCTTGGGGAGAATCAGATACGCAGTATTTT. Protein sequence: CASSFSWGESDTQYF.